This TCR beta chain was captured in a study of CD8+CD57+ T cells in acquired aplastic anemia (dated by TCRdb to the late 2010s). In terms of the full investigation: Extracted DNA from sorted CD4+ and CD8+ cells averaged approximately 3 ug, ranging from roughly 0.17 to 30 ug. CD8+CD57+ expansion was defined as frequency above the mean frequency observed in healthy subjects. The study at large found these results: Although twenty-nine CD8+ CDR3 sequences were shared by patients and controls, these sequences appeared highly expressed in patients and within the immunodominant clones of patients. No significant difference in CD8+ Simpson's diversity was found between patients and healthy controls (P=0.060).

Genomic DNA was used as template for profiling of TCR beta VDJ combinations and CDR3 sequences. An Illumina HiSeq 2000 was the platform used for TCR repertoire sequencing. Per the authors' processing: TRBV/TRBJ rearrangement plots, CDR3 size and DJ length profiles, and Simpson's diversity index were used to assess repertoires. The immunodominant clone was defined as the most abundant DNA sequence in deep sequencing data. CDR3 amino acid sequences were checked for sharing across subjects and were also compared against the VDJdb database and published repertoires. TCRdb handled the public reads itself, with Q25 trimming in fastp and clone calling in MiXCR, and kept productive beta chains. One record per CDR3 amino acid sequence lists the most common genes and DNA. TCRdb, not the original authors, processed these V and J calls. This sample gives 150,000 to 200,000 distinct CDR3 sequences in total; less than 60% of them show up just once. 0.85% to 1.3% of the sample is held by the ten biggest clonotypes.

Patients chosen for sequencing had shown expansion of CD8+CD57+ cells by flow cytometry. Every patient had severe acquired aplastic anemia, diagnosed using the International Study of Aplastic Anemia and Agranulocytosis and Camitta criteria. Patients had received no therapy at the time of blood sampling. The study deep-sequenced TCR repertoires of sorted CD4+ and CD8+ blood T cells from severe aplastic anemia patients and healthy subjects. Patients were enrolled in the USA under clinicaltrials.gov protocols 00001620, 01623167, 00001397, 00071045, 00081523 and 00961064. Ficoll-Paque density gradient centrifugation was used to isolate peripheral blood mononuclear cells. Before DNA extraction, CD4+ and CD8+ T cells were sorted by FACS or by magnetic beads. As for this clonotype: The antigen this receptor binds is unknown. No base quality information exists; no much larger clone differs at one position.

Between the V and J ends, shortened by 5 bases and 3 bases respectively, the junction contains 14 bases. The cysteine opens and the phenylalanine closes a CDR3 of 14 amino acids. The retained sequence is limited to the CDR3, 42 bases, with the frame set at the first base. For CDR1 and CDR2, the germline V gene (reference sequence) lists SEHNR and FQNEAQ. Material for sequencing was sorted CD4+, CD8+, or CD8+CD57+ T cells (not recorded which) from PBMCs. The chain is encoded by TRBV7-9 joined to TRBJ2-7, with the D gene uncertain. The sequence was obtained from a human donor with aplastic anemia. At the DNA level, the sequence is TGTGCCAGCAGCCCCATCTTAGAGAGCTACGAGCAGTACTTC. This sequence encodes CASSPILESYEQYF.